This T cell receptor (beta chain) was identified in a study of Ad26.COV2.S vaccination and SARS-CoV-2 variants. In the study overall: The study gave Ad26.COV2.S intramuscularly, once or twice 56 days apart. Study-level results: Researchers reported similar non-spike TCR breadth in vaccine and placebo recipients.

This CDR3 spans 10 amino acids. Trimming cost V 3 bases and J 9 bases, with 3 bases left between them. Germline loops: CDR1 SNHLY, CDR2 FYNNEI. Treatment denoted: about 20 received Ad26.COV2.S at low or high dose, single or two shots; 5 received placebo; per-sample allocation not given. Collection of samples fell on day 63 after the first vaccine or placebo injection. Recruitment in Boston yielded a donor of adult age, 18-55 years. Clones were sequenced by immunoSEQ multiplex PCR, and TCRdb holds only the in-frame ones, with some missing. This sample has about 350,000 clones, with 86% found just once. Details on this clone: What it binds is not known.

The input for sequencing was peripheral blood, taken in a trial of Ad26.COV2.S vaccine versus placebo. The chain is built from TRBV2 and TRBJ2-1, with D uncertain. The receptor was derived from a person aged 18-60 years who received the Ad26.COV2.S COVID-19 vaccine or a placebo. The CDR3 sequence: CASSESEQFF. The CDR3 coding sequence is TGTGCCAGCAGTGAGAGTGAGCAGTTCTTC.